Below are 32 T cell receptor beta chains sequenced from a single sample in a study of shared clonotypes between healthy human individuals. Produced via immunoSEQ multiplex PCR; TCRdb's table is partial and in-frame only. The table includes roughly 2,300,000 clones, 80% to 95% detected once. The sequenced sample consisted of naive CD4+ T cells from PBMCs. Subset noted: CD45RA+ positively selected. All receptors come from a man in his late teens or twenties in good health. Some clones in this sample may be carry-over from other donors' samples.

V usage is TRBV4-1 and J usage is TRBJ2-1; D is uncertain. V was shortened by 4 bases and J by 7 bases, with 14 bases between the two germline ends. Per germline, CDR1 MGHRA and CDR2 YSYEKL. The CDR3 extends over 14 amino acids. The CDR3 DNA is TGCGCCAGCAGCCGCCTGGCCCATGATAATGAGCAGTTCTTC. Translated: CASSRLAHDNEQFF.

The rearrangement links TRBV10-3 to TRBJ2-5; D possibly matches TRBD1 or TRBD2 (5 bases each). The CDR3 sequence is 12 residues long. Germline assignment: CDR1 ENHRY and CDR2 SYGVKD. V was trimmed by 2 bases and J by 12 bases, leaving 13 bases between them. This CDR3 reads CAISEPRGAEYF. CDR3 nucleotide sequence: TGTGCCATCAGTGAGCCGAGGGGTGCAGAGTACTTC.

V is TRBV27 and J is TRBJ2-7; no clear D. Germline assignment: CDR1 MNHEY and CDR2 SMNVEV (reference sequence). The CDR3 runs 14 residues. V was cut by 2 bases and J by 3 bases, with 11 bases left in between. The CDR3 nucleotides are TGTGCCAGCAGTTTACCCCGACACCTCTACGAGCAGTACTTC. This gives the protein CASSLPRHLYEQYF.

This chain uses TRBV7-2 with TRBJ2-1, with 9 bases aligning to TRBD2. Germline values: CDR1 SGHTA, CDR2 FQGNSA. With V trimmed by 0 bases and J by 7 bases, 4 bases remained unmatched. The CDR3 has 15 residues. The CDR3 bases are TGTGCCAGCAGCTTAGCTAGCGGGAGACAGAATGAGCAGTTCTTC. It is translated as CASSLASGRQNEQFF.

The chain recombines TRBV5-1 with TRBJ2-4, with D unresolved. The length of the CDR3 is 16 residues. V lost 0 bases and J lost 5, with 15 bases in between. The germline gives CDR1 SGHRS, CDR2 YFSETQ. The CDR3 loop reads CASSLGVWQDENIQYF. CDR3 bases: TGCGCCAGCAGCTTGGGGGTTTGGCAGGACGAAAACATTCAGTACTTC.

This rearrangement joins TRBV5-1 to TRBJ2-2; D not resolved. V was shortened by 5 bases and J by 5 bases, with 10 bases between the two germline ends. Looked up from germline, CDR1 is SGHRS and CDR2 is YFSETQ. The CDR3 sequence is 13 residues long. CDR3 sequence reads: CASRSRETGELFF. In DNA form, the CDR3 reads TGCGCCAGCAGGTCCCGAGAAACCGGGGAGCTGTTTTTT.

The chain links TRBV4-2 to TRBJ2-2, with D tentatively TRBD1 (5 bases). Deletions cut 0 bases from V and 0 bases from J, with 11 bases between. Germline values: CDR1 LGHNA, CDR2 YNFKEQ. The CDR3 spans 17 residues. CDR3 amino acids: CASSQEPRQSNTGELFF. The CDR3 DNA is TGTGCCAGCAGCCAAGAACCTCGACAGTCGAACACCGGGGAGCTGTTTTTT.

This clone was found once. V and J are TRBV19 and TRBJ2-7; 11 nucleotides line up with TRBD1. J gave up 6 bases and V 3 bases, and 7 bases lay outside the gene matches. The length of the CDR3 is 15 residues. CDR1 is LNHDA, CDR2 SQIVND, per germline (reference sequence). The CDR3 region has the DNA TGTGCCAGTAGTATCCTAGGGACAGGGGGACGCGAGCAGTACTTC. Translation gives CASSILGTGGREQYF.

V gene TRBV6-5 combines with J gene TRBJ1-5; maybe TRBD1 (5 bases). V lost 6 bases to trimming and J lost 1 base, with 13 bases between them. This CDR3 has 15 amino acids. Germline values: CDR1 MNHEY, CDR2 SVGAGI. The CDR3 loop reads CASRRQSSSNQPQHF. Here the CDR3 DNA reads TGTGCCAGCAGACGACAGTCGTCCAGCAATCAGCCCCAGCATTTT.

The chain links TRBV7-9 to TRBJ1-1; possibly TRBD1 for D (6 bases). CDR1 is SEHNR and CDR2 is FQNEAQ in the germline V gene (reference sequence). The length of the CDR3 is 19 residues. Trimming left V 2 bases short and J 5 bases short, with 27 bases between. CDR3 nucleotide sequence: TGTGCCAGCAGCTTATTTAATTGGGGGGCGCTTAGGTATTATACTGAAGCTTTCTTT. It specifies CASSLFNWGALRYYTEAFF.

V is TRBV7-9 and J is TRBJ2-7, with D hard to call. The CDR3 is 18 residues long. Germline V gene data show CDR1 as SEHNR and CDR2 as FQNEAQ (reference sequence). The ends were cut back, 3 bases at V and 2 bases at J, with 23 bases in the middle. CDR3 DNA sequence: TGTGCCAGCAGCTTCGAGGCCGGATCGCCTACACGTCCCTACGAGCAGTACTTC. It codes for CASSFEAGSPTRPYEQYF.

The V call is TRBV10-1, the J call TRBJ2-3; possible D gene TRBD2, 5 bases. Germline values: CDR1 WNHNN, CDR2 SYGVQD (reference sequence). The CDR3 spans 14 residues. V dropped 5 bases and J dropped 4 bases, with 13 bases sitting between them. This CDR3 is CASSPDGRSDTQYF. CDR3 DNA: TGCGCCAGCAGTCCCGATGGGAGATCAGATACGCAGTATTTT.

The rearrangement joins TRBV19 to TRBJ1-3, with TRBD1 matching over 8 bases. Germline V gene data show CDR1 as LNHDA and CDR2 as SQIVND (reference sequence). Trimming removed 5 bases from V and 0 bases from J; junction bases left unmatched: 9. This CDR3 comprises 17 residues. CDR3 sequence reads: CASSFPGQGLSGNTIYF. CDR3 coding DNA: TGTGCCAGTAGTTTCCCCGGACAGGGACTCTCTGGAAACACCATATATTTT.

This chain uses TRBV2 with TRBJ2-3; possible D gene TRBD1, 5 bases. Trimming removed 1 base from V and 4 bases from J, with 9 bases in between. Per germline, CDR1 SNHLY and CDR2 FYNNEI. The CDR3 has 14 residues. The CDR3 DNA reads as TGTGCCAGCAGTGAAGGGGGCTGGGCAGATACGCAGTATTTT. This encodes CASSEGGWADTQYF.

The chain links TRBV5-6 to TRBJ2-7; 14 bases are shared with TRBD2. Germline V gene lookup returns CDR1 SGHDT and CDR2 YYEEEE. J gave up 2 bases and V 4 bases, and 8 bases lay outside the gene matches. The CDR3 is 17 residues long. This CDR3 is CASSPGLAGVIPYEQYF. The CDR3 region has the DNA TGTGCCAGCAGCCCGGGACTAGCGGGAGTCATTCCCTACGAGCAGTACTTC.

Regarding this clone: Other DNA variants within this sample encode the same CDR3. This chain uses TRBV29-1 with TRBJ1-4, with 7 bases lining up with TRBD1. With V trimmed by 4 bases and J by 4 bases, 0 bases remained unmatched. There are 12 residues in the CDR3. Germline CDR1 reads SQVTM; CDR2 reads ANQGSEA. For the CDR3, the DNA is TGCAGCGTTGCAGGGGGTAATGAAAAACTGTTTTTT. It translates to CSVAGGNEKLFF.

The CDR3 loop is CASSPRHTELGYGYTF. The DNA of the CDR3 is TGTGCCAGCAGCCCCCGGCACACCGAGCTAGGCTATGGCTACACCTTC. V gene TRBV9 combines with J gene TRBJ1-2, with D unresolved. The ends were cut back, 4 bases at V and 4 bases at J, with 20 bases in the middle. The CDR3 contains 16 residues. Germline loops: CDR1 SGDLS, CDR2 YYNGEE.

The sample holds one count of this clone. The V call is TRBV6-1, the J call TRBJ2-3; no clear D gene. This CDR3 region has 11 residues. Trimming removed 7 bases at V and 7 bases at J, with 9 bases between. Per the germline V gene, CDR1 is MNHNS and CDR2 is SASEGT. The DNA of the CDR3 is TGTGCCAGCACAGACTCCTATACGCAGTATTTT. This sequence encodes CASTDSYTQYF.

This clone was seen only once. Here the CDR3 reads CASSPQGMETQYF. CDR3 coding DNA: TGTGCCAGCAGCCCACAGGGGATGGAGACCCAGTACTTC. The chain is built from TRBV11-2 and TRBJ2-5; 7 bases match TRBD1. V was pared by 5 bases and J by 5 bases, with 5 bases of the junction left unmatched. Germline values: CDR1 SGHAT, CDR2 FQNNGV. The CDR3 runs to 13 residues.

The chain recombines TRBV4-2 with TRBJ1-1; 7 bases map to TRBD1. Germline CDR1 and CDR2: LGHNA and YNFKEQ. V shed 4 bases and J 8 bases; nucleotides not matched to a gene: 7. The CDR3 runs 13 residues. The CDR3 sequence: CASSPGDSREAFF. CDR3 DNA: TGTGCCAGCAGCCCGGGGGACAGCCGGGAAGCTTTCTTT.

The gene calls are TRBV15 and TRBJ2-3, with 8 bases fitting TRBD2. Germline CDR1 LNHNV, CDR2 YYDKDF (reference sequence). After removal of 3 bases from V and 6 bases from J, the junction contained 8 bases not matched to a gene. CDR3 size: 15 residues. Here the CDR3 DNA reads TGTGCCACCAGCAGCCAGCGGACTAGCAGCGATACGCAGTATTTT. Its translation is CATSSQRTSSDTQYF. The full variable domain, with the rest looked up from reference TRBV15 and TRBJ2-3, is DAMVIQNPRYQVTQFGKPVTLSCSQTLNHNVMYWYQQKSSQAPKLLFHYYDKDFNNEADTPDNFQSRRPNTSFCFLDIRSPGLGDTAMYLCATSSQRTSSDTQYFGPGTRLTVL.

This clone showed up just once. The J gene is TRBJ2-3, the V gene TRBV5-1; 14 positions match TRBD2. The CDR3 spans 17 residues. Per germline, CDR1 SGHRS and CDR2 YFSETQ. V trimming: 4 bases; J trimming: 4 bases; junction bases outside the gene matches: 8. In nucleotides, the CDR3 is TGCGCCAGCAGCCCCCCTAGACTAGCGGGAGGGGCAGATACGCAGTATTTT. This encodes CASSPPRLAGGADTQYF.

This chain joins TRBV28 and TRBJ2-1; 14 positions match TRBD2. Trimming at V came to 4 bases and at J to 9 bases, leaving 5 bases not matched to a gene. The CDR3 has 15 amino acids. Germline lookup yields CDR1 MDHEN and CDR2 SYDVKM. The CDR3 loop reads CASSYMTSGRGEQFF. CDR3 coding DNA: TGTGCCAGCAGTTACATGACTAGCGGGAGGGGTGAGCAGTTCTTC.

This CDR3 reads CASSPGVAGGETQYF. The CDR3 bases are TGTGCCAGCAGCCCCGGGGTAGCGGGAGGAGAGACCCAGTACTTC. The chain employs TRBV7-2 and TRBJ2-5; 10 bases map to TRBD2. Losses at the gene ends were 5 bases for V and 4 bases for J; bases not matched to a gene: 7. In germline, CDR1 is SGHTA, CDR2 FQGNSA. The CDR3 is made up of 15 amino acids.

The genes are TRBV7-3 and TRBJ2-3; D is unresolved. CDR1 is SGHTA, CDR2 FQGTGA, per germline. V was clipped by 6 bases and J by 1 base, with 11 bases between them. The CDR3 is 14 residues long. CDR3 in DNA: TGTGCCAGCAGAGTTGATGGGGGCACAGATACGCAGTATTTT. Amino acids: CASRVDGGTDTQYF. Using reference TRBV7-3 and TRBJ2-3 for the parts outside the CDR3, the full variable domain is GAGVSQTPSNKVTEKGKYVELRCDPISGHTALYWYRQSLGQGPEFLIYFQGTGAADDSGLPNDRFFAVRPEGSVSTLKIQRTERGDSAVYLCASRVDGGTDTQYFGPGTRLTVL.

The rearrangement links TRBV5-1 to TRBJ2-5; 15 bases agree with TRBD2. This CDR3 spans 17 amino acids. Germline CDR1 SGHRS, CDR2 YFSETQ. The V segment lost 6 bases and the J segment 5 bases; nucleotides outside the gene matches: 11. The CDR3: CASTPEGTSGRSETQYF. The CDR3 DNA is TGCGCCAGCACCCCGGAAGGGACTAGCGGGAGGTCGGAGACCCAGTACTTC.

This chain uses TRBV27 with TRBJ2-7; either TRBD1 or TRBD2 may supply D (6 bases each). This CDR3 comprises 17 residues. The V and J ends lost 0 bases and 2 bases respectively, with 17 bases between them. Germline values: CDR1 MNHEY, CDR2 SMNVEV (reference sequence). In nucleotides, the CDR3 is TGTGCCAGCAGTTTATCGCTAGGGGGTAGCGGACCCTACGAGCAGTACTTC. It yields the protein CASSLSLGGSGPYEQYF.

V is TRBV5-4 and J is TRBJ2-1; 7 positions match TRBD1. Germline V lookup: CDR1 SGHNT, CDR2 YYREEE (reference sequence). This CDR3 has 16 residues. Losses at the gene ends were 4 bases for V and 6 bases for J; bases not matched to a gene: 13. The CDR3 DNA reads as TGTGCCAGCAGCCCCCGGGACAGACCCCGATCCAATGAGCAGTTCTTC. This codes for CASSPRDRPRSNEQFF.

This chain joins TRBV2 and TRBJ2-1; tentatively, D is TRBD1 (5 bases). The CDR3 length is 15 residues. V was cut by 3 bases and J by 2 bases, with 11 bases left in between. Germline CDR1 SNHLY, CDR2 FYNNEI. The DNA of the CDR3 is TGTGCCAGCAGTGACCGGCAGGGCGCCTACAATGAGCAGTTCTTC. Translating it yields CASSDRQGAYNEQFF.

This clone was observed a single time. This rearrangement joins TRBV15 to TRBJ2-2; a possible D gene is TRBD1 (6 bases). CDR3 length equals 17 residues. The V end was cut by 0 bases, the J end by 6 bases, with 17 bases between. Germline CDR1 LNHNV, CDR2 YYDKDF (reference sequence). CDR3 DNA sequence: TGTGCCACCAGCAGAGATATCACAGGGTCGGATGCCGGGGAGCTGTTTTTT. As protein: CATSRDITGSDAGELFF.

The chain couples TRBV30 to TRBJ2-7; maybe TRBD2 (6 bases). V shed 3 bases and J shed 7 bases, with 16 bases lying between them. Germline V gives CDR1 GTSNPN, CDR2 SVGIG (reference sequence). This CDR3 comprises 13 residues. The CDR3 DNA reads TGTGCCTGGAGGAGGGCGGGGCCGGGGGAGCAGTACTTC. It yields the protein CAWRRAGPGEQYF.

The chain combines TRBV19 with TRBJ1-1; D might be TRBD1 (5 bases). CDR3 length: 16 amino acids. The germline CDR1 and CDR2 sequences are LNHDA and SQIVND (reference sequence). V was trimmed by 2 bases and J by 6 bases, leaving 19 bases between them. The CDR3 loop is CASSIQGRLRYAEAFF. In DNA, the CDR3 is TGTGCCAGTAGTATACAGGGAAGGTTGAGGTACGCTGAAGCTTTCTTT.